Sequencing of this T cell receptor beta chain was carried out in a study of identifying expanded T cells in peripheral blood. During the collection period, no donor immune events like infections were recorded. Study conclusions and caveats: Two-week clone count variance significantly increased as total template count grew. Technical replicates showed around 1.2 changed clones; two weeks around 15; four weeks 19.

With respect to this clone: As yet, its antigen is unknown.

The protocol was immunoSEQ multiplex PCR, while the TCRdb copy is restricted to in-frame clones and leaves out a portion. Among 100,000 to 150,000 clones listed, 84% were seen once. The sequence was collected from a person aged 18 to 69 in good health. The sequencing input was blood.

In DNA form, the CDR3 reads TGTGCCAGCAGCTCTGGGGGGTTACACACAGATACGCAGTATTTT. Protein product: CASSSGGLHTDTQYF. V and J are TRBV7-2 and TRBJ2-3, with D possibly TRBD2 on 6 matching bases. V lost 4 bases and J 2 bases, leaving 13 bases between the germline ends. Looked up from germline, CDR1 is SGHTA and CDR2 is FQGNSA. The CDR3 runs to 15 residues.